The 21 T cell receptor beta chains below come from one sample, sequenced in a study of cytomegalovirus exposure and HLA in healthy donors. Only in-frame clones appear in the TCRdb table, and some are missing; sequencing was by immunoSEQ multiplex PCR. The repertoire has more than 100,000 clones, about 90% of them found once; the top ten carry 1.4% to 1.5%. The material sequenced was PBMCs. These receptors were taken from a man aged 25-45 years in good health and CMV-seronegative.

The V call is TRBV4-3, the J call TRBJ2-7; D unresolved. CDR1 is LGHNA, CDR2 YSLEER, per germline. The V gene lost 0 bases and the J gene lost 4 bases, with 10 bases spanning the gap. This CDR3 has 14 amino acids. This CDR3 is CASSQEVGAYEQYF. CDR3 coding DNA: TGCGCCAGCAGCCAAGAAGTAGGAGCTTACGAGCAGTACTTC.

The V and J genes are TRBV15 and TRBJ2-5, with D maybe TRBD1 (7 bases). Trimming shortened V by 0 bases and J by 4 bases, and 15 bases separated the two germline ends. Germline V gene lookup returns CDR1 LNHNV and CDR2 YYDKDF (reference sequence). This CDR3 contains 16 residues. CDR3 sequence (DNA): TGTGCCACCAGCAGAGACCGGGCAGGGGGGTCAGAGACCCAGTACTTC. Translated: CATSRDRAGGSETQYF.

CDR3: CASSWQEGSPLHF. In DNA, the CDR3 is TGTGCCAGCAGCTGGCAGGAAGGCTCACCCCTCCACTTT. The chain employs TRBV7-9 and TRBJ1-6; D not resolved. V lost 4 bases and J 10 bases, leaving 11 bases between the germline ends. Germline V gene sequence: CDR1 SEHNR, CDR2 FQNEAQ (reference sequence). The CDR3 spans 13 residues. The full variable domain, in which reference TRBV7-9 and TRBJ1-6 provide the parts outside the CDR3, is DTGVSQNPRHKITKRGQNVTFRCDPISEHNRLYWYRQTLGQGPEFLTYFQNEAQLEKSRLLSDRFSAERPKGSFSTLEIQRTEQGDSAMYLCASSWQEGSPLHFGNGTRLTVT.

The chain is built from TRBV15 and TRBJ2-1, with 12 bases that match TRBD2. Germline values: CDR1 LNHNV, CDR2 YYDKDF (reference sequence). The CDR3 runs to 16 residues. V lost 3 bases to trimming and J lost 5 bases; unmatched junction nucleotides: 5. This chain's CDR3 is CATSRETSGSDNEQFF. As DNA, the CDR3 is TGTGCCACCAGCAGGGAGACTAGCGGGAGTGACAATGAGCAGTTCTTC.

This chain uses TRBV9 with TRBJ1-3, with unresolved D. CDR1 SGDLS and CDR2 YYNGEE come from the germline V gene. V was shortened by 3 bases and J by 0 bases, with 7 bases between the two germline ends. The CDR3 has 14 residues. The CDR3, as DNA: TGTGCCAGCAGCGGTCAGTCCTCTGGAAACACCATATATTTT. Translating it yields CASSGQSSGNTIYF. Full variable domain (remainder filled in from reference TRBV9 and TRBJ1-3): DSGVTQTPKHLITATGQRVTLRCSPRSGDLSVYWYQQSLDQGLQFLIQYYNGEERAKGNILERFSAQQFPDLHSELNLSSLELGDSALYFCASSGQSSGNTIYFGEGSWLTVV.

V and J are TRBV18 and TRBJ2-1; a weak D match, TRBD2 (6 bases). V lost 6 bases, J lost 4 bases, and 22 bases lay in between. The CDR3 extends over 17 amino acids. Germline lookup yields CDR1 KGHSH and CDR2 LQKENI. DNA of the CDR3: TGTGCCAGCTCCAGGGAACTCCCGGGACTCGAGTACAATGAGCAGTTCTTC. Translation gives CASSRELPGLEYNEQFF.

The chain uses TRBV19 and TRBJ1-2; D is uncertain. Germline V gene lookup returns CDR1 LNHDA and CDR2 SQIVND (reference sequence). V was trimmed by 5 bases and J by 1 base, leaving 5 bases between them. CDR3 length: 12 residues. This CDR3 reads CASSPGNYGYTF. The DNA for the CDR3 is TGTGCCAGTAGTCCGGGTAACTATGGCTACACCTTC.

This clone was recorded only once. The chain has TRBV7-3 and TRBJ2-3, with 8 bases lining up with TRBD2. Germline values: CDR1 SGHTA, CDR2 FQGTGA. The CDR3 covers 16 residues. Germline trimming cut 5 bases from V and 4 bases from J; bases unmatched to any gene: 11. CDR3: CASSPGRGRASDTQYF. CDR3 in DNA: TGTGCCAGCAGCCCCGGGAGGGGGAGGGCTTCAGATACGCAGTATTTT. The full variable domain, rest sourced from reference TRBV7-3 and TRBJ2-3, is GAGVSQTPSNKVTEKGKYVELRCDPISGHTALYWYRQSLGQGPEFLIYFQGTGAADDSGLPNDRFFAVRPEGSVSTLKIQRTERGDSAVYLCASSPGRGRASDTQYFGPGTRLTVL.

The chain uses TRBV29-1 and TRBJ2-7; D possibly corresponds to TRBD2 (5 bases). The CDR3 totals 11 residues. CDR1 and CDR2 from the germline V gene are SQVTM and ANQGSEA. Trimming pared 7 bases from V and 5 bases from J, leaving 12 bases between. CDR3 region: CSGGSKDEQYF. The CDR3 region has the DNA TGCAGCGGAGGGAGTAAGGACGAGCAGTACTTC.

The chain links TRBV18 to TRBJ1-5, with TRBD1 matching over 8 bases. This CDR3 has 15 residues. The germline V gene has CDR1 KGHSH and CDR2 LQKENI. Germline trimming cut 4 bases from V and 4 bases from J; bases unmatched to any gene: 6. The CDR3 DNA reads TGTGCCAGCTCACTTCACGGGACAGGTAATCAGCCCCAGCATTTT. It yields the protein CASSLHGTGNQPQHF.

The chain recombines TRBV19 with TRBJ2-5; D is perhaps TRBD2 (6 bases). Deletions cut 11 bases from V and 5 bases from J, with 18 bases between. Germline CDR1 is LNHDA and CDR2 is SQIVND (reference sequence). The CDR3 is 13 residues long. The CDR3 DNA reads TGTGCCTCCTCGGACTATTCCTGGGAGACCCAGTACTTC. This encodes CASSDYSWETQYF. Full variable domain (rest looked up from reference TRBV19 and TRBJ2-5): DGGITQSPKYLFRKEGQNVTLSCEQNLNHDAMYWYRQDPGQGLRLIYYSQIVNDFQKGDIAEGYSVSREKKESFPLTVTSAQKNPTAFYLCASSDYSWETQYFGPGTRLLVL.

The J gene is TRBJ1-1, the V gene TRBV29-1; D ambiguous. The germline gives CDR1 SQVTM, CDR2 ANQGSEA. The CDR3 consists of 11 residues. V was clipped by 0 bases and J by 10 bases, with 9 bases between them. The CDR3 bases are TGCAGCGTTGAAGATCTGACGGGAGCTTTCTTT. Its translation is CSVEDLTGAFF.

This clone was picked up one time. The V call is TRBV25-1, the J call TRBJ2-3, with TRBD1 as a possible D gene (5 bases). The CDR3 runs 16 residues. Trimming cost V 3 bases and J 4 bases, with 17 bases left between them. CDR1 is MGHDK and CDR2 is SYGVNS in the germline V gene. The CDR3 is CASSDTGPESPDTQYF. CDR3 nucleotides: TGTGCCAGCAGTGATACAGGTCCCGAATCTCCAGATACGCAGTATTTT.

The V gene is TRBV2, the J gene TRBJ2-1, with 10 bases fitting TRBD2. Germline V gives CDR1 SNHLY, CDR2 FYNNEI. V trimming: 7 bases; J trimming: 10 bases; junction bases outside the gene matches: 7. The CDR3 runs to 13 residues. Here the CDR3 reads CASTTQLAGEQFF. CDR3 in DNA: TGTGCCAGCACCACACAACTAGCGGGAGAGCAGTTCTTC.

This chain uses TRBV27 with TRBJ1-2, with TRBD1 identical over 7 bases. In germline, CDR1 is MNHEY, CDR2 SMNVEV (reference sequence). The CDR3 contains 14 residues. V shed 3 bases, J shed 8 bases, and the junction held 9 bases outside the gene matches. The CDR3 loop reads CASSFRQGGGGYTF. CDR3 in DNA: TGTGCCAGCAGTTTCCGTCAGGGGGGCGGGGGCTACACCTTC.

The genes are TRBV6-1 and TRBJ2-6; no definite D call. The germline V gene encodes CDR1 MNHNS and CDR2 SASEGT. V was pared by 1 base and J by 0 bases, with 7 bases between. The CDR3 spans 16 residues. CDR3 DNA: TGTGCCAGCAGTGAAGGACACCTCTCTGGGGCCAACGTCCTGACTTTC. Translated: CASSEGHLSGANVLTF.

The rearrangement links TRBV18 to TRBJ1-5; maybe TRBD1 (5 bases). Germline CDR1 is KGHSH and CDR2 is LQKENI. The CDR3 has 14 amino acids. Trimming removed 3 bases at V and 1 base at J, with 7 bases between. The CDR3 is CASSPRDSNQPQHF. Here the CDR3 DNA reads TGTGCCAGCTCACCGCGGGACAGCAATCAGCCCCAGCATTTT.

This clone was seen only once. V is TRBV5-1 and J is TRBJ2-6; 10 bases fit TRBD2. CDR1 and CDR2 from the germline V gene are SGHRS and YFSETQ. With V trimmed by 0 bases and J by 0 bases, 6 bases remained unmatched. The CDR3 covers 19 residues. The CDR3 sequence is CASSLGTSGDLSGANVLTF. DNA for the CDR3: TGCGCCAGCAGCTTGGGGACTAGCGGTGACCTCTCTGGGGCCAACGTCCTGACTTTC.

V and J are TRBV18 and TRBJ1-2; TRBD1 is a possible D gene (5 bases). The CDR3 runs 20 residues. The V end was cut by 0 bases, the J end by 5 bases, with 28 bases between. Looked up from germline, CDR1 is KGHSH and CDR2 is LQKENI. Here the CDR3 DNA reads TGTGCCAGCTCACCACCCGGACAAGGGGCCCCGGACCGGCGCCTATATGGCTACACCTTC. Translation: CASSPPGQGAPDRRLYGYTF.

The J gene is TRBJ2-6, the V gene TRBV9; 9 bases align to TRBD1. This CDR3 is built from 17 residues. CDR1 and CDR2 (germline): SGDLS, YYNGEE. J gave up 3 bases and V 8 bases, and 12 bases lay outside the gene matches. CDR3 in DNA: TGTGCCAGTCGGGGAACAGGGGGCCTAGGTGGGGCCAACGTCCTGACTTTC. The encoded protein is CASRGTGGLGGANVLTF. Complete variable domain (other parts from reference TRBV9 and TRBJ2-6): DSGVTQTPKHLITATGQRVTLRCSPRSGDLSVYWYQQSLDQGLQFLIQYYNGEERAKGNILERFSAQQFPDLHSELNLSSLELGDSALYFCASRGTGGLGGANVLTFGAGSRLTVL.

A word on this clone: Distinct nucleotide sequences in the sample also encode this CDR3. The chain has TRBV5-1 and TRBJ1-2; TRBD1 might be the D (6 bases). Germline assignment: CDR1 SGHRS and CDR2 YFSETQ. The CDR3 consists of 13 residues. Trimming cost V 2 bases and J 5 bases, with 10 bases left between them. The CDR3 DNA sequence: TGCGCCAGCAGCTTACAAACAGGGTATGGCTACACCTTC. Its protein product is CASSLQTGYGYTF.